The 21 T cell receptor beta chains reported below all come from one sample, sequenced in a study of T cell responses to AZD1222 COVID-19 vaccine. Only in-frame clones appear in the TCRdb table, and some are missing; sequencing was by immunoSEQ multiplex PCR. Among more than 150,000 clones listed, 90% to 95% were seen once. The material sequenced was peripheral blood, taken 28 days after the second AZD1222 dose. These receptors were obtained from an adult who received the AZD1222 COVID-19 vaccine.

The chain uses TRBV10-1 and TRBJ1-3; D is unclear. CDR1 and CDR2 from the germline V gene are WNHNN and SYGVQD (reference sequence). The CDR3 loop spans 17 amino acids. Between the trimmed V and J ends, which lost 8 bases and 0 bases, there was a span of 20 bases. Here the CDR3 reads CASLRHRGSRSGNTIYF. The CDR3 coding sequence is TGCGCCAGCTTGAGACATAGAGGGTCCCGCTCTGGAAACACCATATATTTT.

The chain recombines TRBV27 with TRBJ1-5; no firm D call. V shed 3 bases and J shed 7 bases, with 10 bases lying between them. CDR3 size: 13 residues. Germline-derived CDR1 and CDR2 are MNHEY and SMNVEV (reference sequence). The CDR3 DNA is TGTGCCAGCAGTTTTCTCGCGACCCAGCCCCAGCATTTT. Translation gives CASSFLATQPQHF.

The chain employs TRBV7-2 and TRBJ2-1, with D tentatively TRBD1 (5 bases). Trimming pared 5 bases from V and 0 bases from J, leaving 11 bases between. The CDR3 is 15 residues long. Germline V gives CDR1 SGHTA, CDR2 FQGNSA. The CDR3 spells CASSRTKSSYNEQFF. The CDR3 DNA reads TGTGCCAGCAGCAGGACAAAGAGCTCCTACAATGAGCAGTTCTTC.

V is TRBV10-3 and J is TRBJ2-2, with 8 bases identical to TRBD1. The CDR3 consists of 19 residues. Germline V gives CDR1 ENHRY, CDR2 SYGVKD. V dropped 3 bases and J dropped 4; count of bases not matched to a gene: 16. CDR3 in amino acids: CAISEPPSRGLRGTGELFF. The CDR3 DNA follows: TGTGCCATCAGTGAACCCCCGTCCAGGGGGCTAAGGGGCACCGGGGAGCTGTTTTTT.

The chain combines TRBV28 with TRBJ1-1; D ambiguous. V gave up 5 bases and J gave up 0 bases, with 10 bases separating them. This CDR3 is built from 14 residues. In germline, CDR1 is MDHEN, CDR2 SYDVKM. CDR3 DNA sequence: TGTGCCAGCAGTCCACCCCTAATGAACACTGAAGCTTTCTTT. It codes for CASSPPLMNTEAFF. Together with reference TRBV28 and TRBJ1-1, the CDR3 gives the full variable domain: DVKVTQSSRYLVKRTGEKVFLECVQDMDHENMFWYRQDPGLGLRLIYFSYDVKMKEKGDIPEGYSVSREKKERFSLILESASTNQTSMYLCASSPPLMNTEAFFGQGTRLTVV.

This CDR3 is CASSRPETGAYSPLHF. CDR3 sequence (DNA): TGCGCCAGCAGCAGACCGGAGACAGGGGCCTATTCACCCCTCCACTTT. The chain recombines TRBV5-1 with TRBJ1-6, with 8 bases matching TRBD1. The CDR3 length is 16 residues. V lost 4 bases and J lost 8; bases outside the gene matches: 11. Germline V gives CDR1 SGHRS, CDR2 YFSETQ.

J is TRBJ2-1 and V is TRBV18, with 7 nucleotides matching TRBD2. The V and J ends lost 5 bases and 9 bases, in that order; junction bases with no gene match: 10. Germline lookup yields CDR1 KGHSH and CDR2 LQKENI. The CDR3 length is 14 residues. The CDR3 DNA reads as TGTGCCAGCTCAACGCCCGGTACGGGGGGTGAGCAGTTCTTC. Translation gives CASSTPGTGGEQFF.

The gene calls are TRBV10-3 and TRBJ2-1; no definite D call. The CDR3 consists of 14 residues. Trimming removed 2 bases at V and 3 bases at J, with 8 bases between. Per germline, CDR1 ENHRY and CDR2 SYGVKD. Here the CDR3 reads CAISEPDNYNEQFF. CDR3 in DNA: TGTGCCATCAGTGAGCCCGACAACTACAATGAGCAGTTCTTC.

The rearrangement links TRBV5-1 to TRBJ2-7; a weak D match, TRBD1 (6 bases). This CDR3 contains 15 residues. V lost 0 bases, J lost 3 bases, and 13 bases lay in between. Germline lookup yields CDR1 SGHRS and CDR2 YFSETQ. DNA for the CDR3: TGCGCCAGCAGCTTGGGGACAGCAAACCACTACGAGCAGTACTTC. As protein: CASSLGTANHYEQYF.

This clone was detected once. V usage is TRBV7-9 and J usage is TRBJ1-2, with a weak D call TRBD1 (6 bases). This CDR3 has 14 amino acids. The V and J ends lost 0 bases and 8 bases respectively, with 13 bases between them. Germline V lookup: CDR1 SEHNR, CDR2 FQNEAQ (reference sequence). Here the CDR3 reads CASSLAPQGIGYTF. The CDR3 DNA is TGTGCCAGCAGCTTAGCGCCCCAGGGGATAGGCTACACCTTC.

The rearrangement joins TRBV7-2 to TRBJ1-1; D is uncertain. V dropped 3 bases and J dropped 1 base, with 12 bases sitting between them. CDR3 length: 15 residues. CDR1 and CDR2 (germline): SGHTA, FQGNSA. The CDR3 sequence is CASSFSGLTNTEAFF. CDR3 nucleotide sequence: TGTGCCAGCAGCTTTTCGGGTCTGACGAACACTGAAGCTTTCTTT.

The chain combines TRBV19 with TRBJ2-7, with 9 nucleotides matching TRBD1. The germline gives CDR1 LNHDA, CDR2 SQIVND (reference sequence). The CDR3 consists of 15 residues. Germline trimming cut 5 bases from V and 7 bases from J; bases unmatched to any gene: 12. CDR3 loop: CASSLRGQGLGEQYF. CDR3 nucleotide sequence: TGTGCCAGTAGTCTCCGGGGACAGGGCTTGGGTGAGCAGTACTTC.

The rearrangement joins TRBV11-3 to TRBJ2-1; 14 bases match TRBD2. Trimming at V came to 5 bases and at J to 6 bases, leaving 3 bases not matched to a gene. Germline CDR1 reads SGHNT; CDR2 reads YENEEA. The CDR3 totals 15 residues. CDR3 protein: CASSPGLAGGNEQFF. CDR3 DNA sequence: TGTGCCAGCAGCCCCGGACTAGCGGGGGGCAATGAGCAGTTCTTC.

V is TRBV2 and J is TRBJ2-1; TRBD2 aligns across 8 bases. The CDR3 consists of 16 residues. V gave up 6 bases and J gave up 5 bases; unmatched junction bases: 12. Germline CDR1 and CDR2: SNHLY and FYNNEI. The CDR3 region has the DNA TGTGCCAGCAGGGCCCCCGGCGGGAGGCACCACAATGAGCAGTTCTTC. Protein product: CASRAPGGRHHNEQFF.

The chain combines TRBV27 with TRBJ2-3; D could derive from TRBD1 or TRBD2 (5 bases each). CDR3 length: 13 residues. Trimming cost V 1 base and J 11 bases, with 13 bases left between them. Germline V CDR1 and CDR2: MNHEY, SMNVEV (reference sequence). DNA of the CDR3: TGTGCCAGCAGTTTATGGGACGGAAACGGGCAGTATTTT. Protein sequence: CASSLWDGNGQYF.

The rearrangement links TRBV19 to TRBJ1-2; 9 nucleotides match TRBD1. The CDR3 totals 13 residues. Per germline, CDR1 LNHDA and CDR2 SQIVND (reference sequence). V dropped 7 bases and J dropped 5; count of bases not matched to a gene: 5. The CDR3 DNA sequence: TGTGCCAGTAATACAGGGGGCGGTTATGGCTACACCTTC. Amino acid sequence: CASNTGGGYGYTF.

The CDR3 DNA reads as TGTGCCAGCAGTAACACAGGGGCAAATTCACCCCTCCACTTT. Translating gives CASSNTGANSPLHF. The chain carries TRBV6-5 and TRBJ1-6; 7 nucleotides line up with TRBD1. The germline V gene has CDR1 MNHEY and CDR2 SVGAGI. This CDR3 spans 14 amino acids. With 5 bases clipped from V and 7 bases from J, the junction kept 5 bases outside the gene matches.

This sequence joins TRBV27 and TRBJ1-1; tentative D call: TRBD1 (6 bases). Trimming pared 6 bases from V and 4 bases from J, leaving 15 bases between. The CDR3 sequence is 14 residues long. Germline assignment: CDR1 MNHEY and CDR2 SMNVEV (reference sequence). The CDR3 nucleotides are TGTGCCAGCAGCCTGGGGGCGGGCCCCACTGAAGCTTTCTTT. This codes for CASSLGAGPTEAFF.

This rearrangement joins TRBV2 to TRBJ1-5; D may be TRBD1 (5 bases). Germline V CDR1 and CDR2: SNHLY, FYNNEI. Deletions cut 6 bases from V and 3 bases from J, with 15 bases between. CDR3 size: 15 residues. CDR3 coding DNA: TGTGCCAGCAGCGTAATGGGGGGTATCAATCAGCCCCAGCATTTT. Translating it yields CASSVMGGINQPQHF.

This chain links TRBV7-9 with TRBJ2-6; unclear D gene. From germline, CDR1 is SEHNR and CDR2 FQNEAQ (reference sequence). V was trimmed by 6 bases and J by 4 bases, leaving 10 bases between them. The length of the CDR3 is 14 residues. DNA of the CDR3: TGTGCCAGCAGTGCCACGAGGGGGGCCAACGTCCTGACTTTC. Translation: CASSATRGANVLTF.

The chain carries TRBV6-2 or TRBV6-3 and TRBJ2-1; D may be TRBD2 (5 bases). Trimming left V 2 bases short and J 0 bases short, with 11 bases between. This CDR3 region has 16 residues. Germline values: CDR1 MNHEY, CDR2 SVGEGT. Here the CDR3 reads CASSYDLRASYNEQFF. CDR3 in DNA: TGTGCCAGCAGTTACGATTTGCGGGCCTCCTACAATGAGCAGTTCTTC.